This T cell receptor beta chain was identified in a study of blood T cell repertoires in COVID-19. Original handling: Scientists estimated how many nucleated cells there were by amplifying reference gene primers. Measured with immunoSEQ multiplex PCR; TCRdb has only the in-frame clones, and not every one. The V and J calls and clone size are taken from that table; D and trimming were inferred from the DNA. The table has over 150,000 clones, around nine tenths seen once. The germline V and J ends were trimmed by 3 bases and 1 base, with 16 bases remaining between them. The germline CDR1 and CDR2 sequences are SGHRS and YFSETQ. CDR3 length: 16 amino acids.

The chain has TRBV5-1 and TRBJ1-1; possible D gene TRBD1, 5 bases. The clonotype was recovered from an elderly woman with COVID-19, enrolled during active disease. The sample taken for sequencing was peripheral blood. The CDR3 protein is CASSSGPGNWNTEAFF. The CDR3 DNA follows: TGCGCCAGCAGCTCGGGTCCAGGGAATTGGAACACTGAAGCTTTCTTT.